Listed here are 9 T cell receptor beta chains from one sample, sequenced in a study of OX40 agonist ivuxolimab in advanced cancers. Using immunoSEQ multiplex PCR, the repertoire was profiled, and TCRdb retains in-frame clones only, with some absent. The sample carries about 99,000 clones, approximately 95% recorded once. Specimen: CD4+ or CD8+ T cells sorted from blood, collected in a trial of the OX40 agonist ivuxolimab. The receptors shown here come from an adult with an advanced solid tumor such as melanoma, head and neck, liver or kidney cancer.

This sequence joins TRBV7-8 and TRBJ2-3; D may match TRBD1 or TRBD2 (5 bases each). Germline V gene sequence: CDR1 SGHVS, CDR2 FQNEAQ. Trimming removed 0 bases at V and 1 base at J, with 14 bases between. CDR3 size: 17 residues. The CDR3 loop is CASSLAAPGTGTDTQYF. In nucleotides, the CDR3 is TGTGCCAGCAGCTTAGCGGCCCCCGGGACGGGCACAGATACGCAGTATTTT.

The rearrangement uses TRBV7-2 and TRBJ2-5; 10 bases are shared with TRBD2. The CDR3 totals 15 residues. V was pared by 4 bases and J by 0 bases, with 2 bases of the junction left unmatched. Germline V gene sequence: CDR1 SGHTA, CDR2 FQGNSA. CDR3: CASSSSGGNQETQYF. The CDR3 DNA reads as TGTGCCAGCAGCTCTAGCGGGGGAAACCAAGAGACCCAGTACTTC.

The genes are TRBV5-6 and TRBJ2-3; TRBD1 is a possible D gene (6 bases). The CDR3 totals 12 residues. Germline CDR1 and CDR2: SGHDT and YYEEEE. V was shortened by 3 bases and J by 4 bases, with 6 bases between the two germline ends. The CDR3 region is CASSWGPDTQYF. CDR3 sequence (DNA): TGTGCCAGCAGCTGGGGGCCAGATACGCAGTATTTT. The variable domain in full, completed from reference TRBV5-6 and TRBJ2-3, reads DAGVTQSPTHLIKTRGQQVTLRCSPKSGHDTVSWYQQALGQGPQFIFQYYEEEERQRGNFPDRFSGHQFPNYSSELNVNALLLGDSALYLCASSWGPDTQYFGPGTRLTVL.

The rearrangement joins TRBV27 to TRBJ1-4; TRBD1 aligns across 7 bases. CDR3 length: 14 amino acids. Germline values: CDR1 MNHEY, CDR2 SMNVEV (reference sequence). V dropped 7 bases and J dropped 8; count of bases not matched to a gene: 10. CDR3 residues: CASTRTGFYEKLFF. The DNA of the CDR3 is TGTGCCAGCACCAGGACAGGCTTCTACGAAAAACTGTTTTTT.

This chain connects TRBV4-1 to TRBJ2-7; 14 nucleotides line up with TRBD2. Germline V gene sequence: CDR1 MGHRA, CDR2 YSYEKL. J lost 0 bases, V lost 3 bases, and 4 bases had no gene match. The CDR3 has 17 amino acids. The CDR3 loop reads CASSHGLAGGISYEQYF. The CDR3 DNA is TGCGCCAGCAGCCATGGACTAGCGGGAGGAATCTCCTACGAGCAGTACTTC.

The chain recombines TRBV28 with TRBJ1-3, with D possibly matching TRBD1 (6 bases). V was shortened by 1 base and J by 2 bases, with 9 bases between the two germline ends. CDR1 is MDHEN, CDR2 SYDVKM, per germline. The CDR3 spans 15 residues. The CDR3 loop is CASSLSGATGNTIYF. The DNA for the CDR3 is TGTGCCAGCAGTTTATCGGGGGCGACTGGAAACACCATATATTTT. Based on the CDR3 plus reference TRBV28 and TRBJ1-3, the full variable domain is DVKVTQSSRYLVKRTGEKVFLECVQDMDHENMFWYRQDPGLGLRLIYFSYDVKMKEKGDIPEGYSVSREKKERFSLILESASTNQTSMYLCASSLSGATGNTIYFGEGSWLTVV.

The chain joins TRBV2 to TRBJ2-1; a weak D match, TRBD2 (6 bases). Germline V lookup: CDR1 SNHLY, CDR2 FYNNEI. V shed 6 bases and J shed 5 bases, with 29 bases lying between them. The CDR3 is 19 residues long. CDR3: CASSPPGGLHGGENNEQFF. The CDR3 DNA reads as TGTGCCAGCAGCCCCCCCGGGGGACTCCACGGAGGGGAAAACAATGAGCAGTTCTTC. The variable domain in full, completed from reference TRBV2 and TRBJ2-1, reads EPEVTQTPSHQVTQMGQEVILRCVPISNHLYFYWYRQILGQKVEFLVSFYNNEISEKSEIFDDQFSVERPDGSNFTLKIRSTKLEDSAMYFCASSPPGGLHGGENNEQFFGPGTRLTVL.

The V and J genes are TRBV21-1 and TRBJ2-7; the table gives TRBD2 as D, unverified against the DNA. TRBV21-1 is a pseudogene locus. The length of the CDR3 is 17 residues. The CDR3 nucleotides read TGTGCCAGCAGCAAACCCCCCCCAGCGGGGACCACCTACGAGCAGTACTTC. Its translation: CASSKPPPAGTTYEQYF.

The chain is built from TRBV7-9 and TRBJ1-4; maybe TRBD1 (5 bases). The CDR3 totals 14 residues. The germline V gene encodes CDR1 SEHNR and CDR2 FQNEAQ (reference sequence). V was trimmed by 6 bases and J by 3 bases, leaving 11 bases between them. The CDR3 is CASRPGTSNEKLFF. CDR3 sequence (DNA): TGTGCCAGCAGACCCGGGACTTCTAATGAAAAACTGTTTTTT.